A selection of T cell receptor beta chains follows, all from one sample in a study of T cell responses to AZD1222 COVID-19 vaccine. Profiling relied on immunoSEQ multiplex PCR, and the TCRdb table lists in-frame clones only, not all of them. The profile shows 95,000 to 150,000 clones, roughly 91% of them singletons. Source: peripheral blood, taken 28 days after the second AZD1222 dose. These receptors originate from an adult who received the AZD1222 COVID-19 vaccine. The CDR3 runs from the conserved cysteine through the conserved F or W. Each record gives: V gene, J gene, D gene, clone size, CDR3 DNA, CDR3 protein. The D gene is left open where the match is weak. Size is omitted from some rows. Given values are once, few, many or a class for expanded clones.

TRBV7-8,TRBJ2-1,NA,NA,TGTGCCAGCAGCTCTAAGCGGGTTTCCTACAATGAGCAGTTCTTC,CASSSKRVSYNEQFF
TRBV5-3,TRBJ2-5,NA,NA,TGTGCCAGAAGCTTGGGCAGTTTGCAAGAGACCCAGTACTTC,CARSLGSLQETQYF
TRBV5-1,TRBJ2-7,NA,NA,TGCGCCAGCAGCTTGGATCTGGGGGCCTACGAGCAGTACTTC,CASSLDLGAYEQYF
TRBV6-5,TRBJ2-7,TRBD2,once,TGTGCCAGCGGTCGGGACTACTACGAGCAGTACTTC,CASGRDYYEQYF
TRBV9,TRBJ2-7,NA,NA,TGTGCCAGCAGCGTAGCTCCAGGGGCCACGACCTACGAGCAGTACTTC,CASSVAPGATTYEQYF
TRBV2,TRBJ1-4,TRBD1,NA,TGTGCCAGCAGTGTACAGGGGGCTGAAAAACTGTTTTTT,CASSVQGAEKLFF
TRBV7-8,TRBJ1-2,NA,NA,TGTGCCAGCAGCTTACGCGTAGGGCTTGCTAACTATGGCTACACCTTC,CASSLRVGLANYGYTF
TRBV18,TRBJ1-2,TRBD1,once,TGTGCCAGCTCAGCACAGGGGACGGAGTATGGCTACACCTTC,CASSAQGTEYGYTF
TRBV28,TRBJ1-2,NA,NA,TGTGCCAGCAACCCAGGCAACGCGAATGGCTACACCTTC,CASNPGNANGYTF
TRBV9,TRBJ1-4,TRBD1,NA,TGTGCCAGCAGCGAGAGACAGGGGCCCATCGCAACTAATGAAAAACTGTTTTTT,CASSERQGPIATNEKLFF
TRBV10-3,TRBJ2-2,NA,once,TGTGCCATCAGTGCAACAGCCCTTGACACCGGGGAGCTGTTTTTT,CAISATALDTGELFF
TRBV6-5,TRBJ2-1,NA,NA,NA,CASSFASGTLFF
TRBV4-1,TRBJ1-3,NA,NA,TGCGCCAGCAGCCAAGTAGGGGGGCAGGTATCTGGAAACACCATATATTTT,CASSQVGGQVSGNTIYF
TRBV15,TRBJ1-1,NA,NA,TGTGCCACCAGCAGAGATCGCGGGTTTGGGACTGAAGCTTTCTTT,CATSRDRGFGTEAFF
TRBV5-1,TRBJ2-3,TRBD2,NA,TGCGCCAGCAGCCTACTACCGGGACTAGCGGTGAGCACAGATACGCAGTATTTT,CASSLLPGLAVSTDTQYF
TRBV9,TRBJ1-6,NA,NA,TGTGCCAGCAGCGTAGCCCCGGAGACTGGCATGACACCCCTCCACTTT,CASSVAPETGMTPLHF
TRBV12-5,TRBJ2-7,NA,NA,TGTGCTAGTGGTTTGGTGGACGGTGTCGAGCAGTACTTC,CASGLVDGVEQYF
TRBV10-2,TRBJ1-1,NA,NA,TGCGCCAGCTCTAGATCGCGGACACAGAACACTGAAGCTTTCTTT,CASSRSRTQNTEAFF
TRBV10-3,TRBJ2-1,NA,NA,TGTGCCATCAGTGGGGACCGCGGGGCTTTACGGAATGAGCAGTTCTTC,CAISGDRGALRNEQFF
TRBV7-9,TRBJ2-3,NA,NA,TGTGCCAGCAGCTTAGTTGCATCTAGCACAGATACGCAGTATTTT,CASSLVASSTDTQYF
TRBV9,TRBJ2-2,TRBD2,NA,TGTGCCAGCAGCCAACTAGCGGGGAGGATCACCGGGGAGCTGTTTTTT,CASSQLAGRITGELFF
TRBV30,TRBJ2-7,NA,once,TGTGCCTGGAGTGAGACCGTCTTCTACGAGCAGTACTTC,CAWSETVFYEQYF
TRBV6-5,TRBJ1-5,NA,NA,TGTGCCAGCAGCGGAGACCGTAGCAATCAGCCCCAGCATTTT,CASSGDRSNQPQHF
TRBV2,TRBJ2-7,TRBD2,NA,TGTGCCAGCAGTCGGACTAGCGGGAGGGACTACGAGCAGTACTTC,CASSRTSGRDYEQYF
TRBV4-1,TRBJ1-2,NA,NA,TGCGCCAGCAGCCAACCCTCAGGGTCCAGGGAAGCTAACTATGGCTACACCTTC,CASSQPSGSREANYGYTF
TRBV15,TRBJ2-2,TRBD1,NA,TGTGCCACCAGCCCGGTTTGGCAGGGGGCGAACACCGGGGAGCTGTTTTTT,CATSPVWQGANTGELFF
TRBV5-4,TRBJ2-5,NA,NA,TGTGCCAGCAGTGCTCCAGAACAAGAGACCCAGTACTTC,CASSAPEQETQYF
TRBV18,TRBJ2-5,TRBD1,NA,TGTGCCAGCTCACCCCAAATACCAGGGGGCGGAGAGACCCAGTACTTC,CASSPQIPGGGETQYF
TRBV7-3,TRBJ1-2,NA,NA,TGTGCCAGCGGCCGAGGGGGATTGTCTTATGGCTACACCTTC,CASGRGGLSYGYTF
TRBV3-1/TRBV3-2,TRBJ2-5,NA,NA,TGTGCCAGCAGCCAAAGGGGTCGTACACAAGAGACCCAGTACTTC,CASSQRGRTQETQYF
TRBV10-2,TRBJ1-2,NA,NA,TGCGCCAGCAGTGAGCGGGTCTATGGCTACACCTTC,CASSERVYGYTF
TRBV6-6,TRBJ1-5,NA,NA,TGTGCCAGCAGCCCCTCAGGGTCTAGCAATCAGCCCCAGCATTTT,CASSPSGSSNQPQHF
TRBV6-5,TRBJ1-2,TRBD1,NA,TGTGCCAGCAGTCGCCAGGGGGCCCATGGCTACACCTTC,CASSRQGAHGYTF